The TCR beta chain described here comes from a study of long-term antiretroviral therapy in people with HIV. Researchers ran immunoSEQ v3.0 at survey level. Repertoires were generated with immunoSEQ multiplex PCR, while TCRdb's copy carries only in-frame clones and drops some. The table includes 15,000 to 20,000 clones, approximately 80% detected once. Treatment locations for all participants with HIV were in the United States. Germline V gene sequence: CDR1 MNHEY, CDR2 SMNVEV (reference sequence). The CDR3 extends over 14 amino acids. Turning to this clone: Compared with germline, one end of the junction differs, possibly owing to a read error.

This TCR came from a man between 18 and 35 years old with HIV. This chain connects TRBV27 to TRBJ1-2, with TRBD1 matching over 9 bases. The specimen was unsorted PBMCs, collected 0.1 years before starting antiretroviral therapy. CDR3 in DNA: TGTGCCAGCACCGATCCTAGGGGACAGGGTAAAGTGGCCTTC. This encodes CASTDPRGQGKVAF.